A single T cell receptor beta chain is shown here with its context. The CDR3 runs to 13 residues. V shed 4 bases, J shed 9 bases, and the junction held 9 bases outside the gene matches. The V gene's germline CDR1 is SGHNT and CDR2 YYREEE (reference sequence). In terms of age and location, participants ranged from about 18 to 95 years and lived in approximately 24 US areas. This record comes from a study of blood T cell repertoires in COVID-19. Across the study: From the United States, Italy and Spain came samples of acute and convalescent COVID-19.

The protocol was immunoSEQ multiplex PCR, while the TCRdb copy is restricted to in-frame clones and leaves out a portion. The table records 250,000 to 350,000 clones, nearly 90% of them present only once. The rearrangement links TRBV5-4 to TRBJ1-2; 7 bases align to TRBD1. This clonotype originated in a woman aged 18 to 35 with acute COVID-19. The sequencing input was PBMCs or T cells enriched from blood (not recorded which). As DNA, the CDR3 is TGTGCCAGCAGCACCGAGACAGGGCTCCGCTACACCTTC. It encodes CASSTETGLRYTF.